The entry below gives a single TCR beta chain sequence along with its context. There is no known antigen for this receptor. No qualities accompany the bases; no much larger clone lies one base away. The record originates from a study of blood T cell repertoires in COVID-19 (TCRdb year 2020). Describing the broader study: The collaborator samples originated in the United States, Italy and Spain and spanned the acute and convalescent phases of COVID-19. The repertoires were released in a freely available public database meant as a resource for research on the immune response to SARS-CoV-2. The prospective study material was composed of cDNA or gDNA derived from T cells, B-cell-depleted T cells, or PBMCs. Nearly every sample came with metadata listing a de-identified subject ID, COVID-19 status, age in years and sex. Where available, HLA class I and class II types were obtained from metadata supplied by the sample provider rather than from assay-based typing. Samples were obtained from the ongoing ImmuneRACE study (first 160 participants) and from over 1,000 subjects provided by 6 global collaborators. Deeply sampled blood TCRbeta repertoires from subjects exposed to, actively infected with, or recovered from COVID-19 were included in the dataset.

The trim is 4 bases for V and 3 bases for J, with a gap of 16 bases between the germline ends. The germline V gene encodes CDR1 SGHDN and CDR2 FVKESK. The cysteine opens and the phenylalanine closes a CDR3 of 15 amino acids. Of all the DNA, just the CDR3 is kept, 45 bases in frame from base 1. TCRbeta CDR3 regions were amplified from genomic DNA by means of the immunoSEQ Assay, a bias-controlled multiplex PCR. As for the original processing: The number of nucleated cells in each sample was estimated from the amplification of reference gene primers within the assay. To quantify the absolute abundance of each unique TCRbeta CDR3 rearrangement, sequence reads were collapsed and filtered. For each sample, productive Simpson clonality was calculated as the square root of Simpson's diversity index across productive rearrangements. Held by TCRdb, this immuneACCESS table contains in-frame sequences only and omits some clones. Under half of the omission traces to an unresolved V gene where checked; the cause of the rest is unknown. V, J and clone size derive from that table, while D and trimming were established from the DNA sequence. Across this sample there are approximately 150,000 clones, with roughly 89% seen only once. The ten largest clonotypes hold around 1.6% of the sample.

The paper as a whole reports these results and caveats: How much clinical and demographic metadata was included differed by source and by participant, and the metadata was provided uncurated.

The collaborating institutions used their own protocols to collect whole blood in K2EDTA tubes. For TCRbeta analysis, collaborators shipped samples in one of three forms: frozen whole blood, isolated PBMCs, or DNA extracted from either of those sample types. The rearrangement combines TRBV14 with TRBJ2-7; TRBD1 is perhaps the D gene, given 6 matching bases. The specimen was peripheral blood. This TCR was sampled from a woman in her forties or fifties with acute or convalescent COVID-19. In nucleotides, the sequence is TGTGCCAGCAGCCCAGTTGGGGGCTTTATCTACGAGCAGTACTTC. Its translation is CASSPVGGFIYEQYF.